This is a list of T cell receptor beta chains from one sample in a study of CD8 T cells in acute hepatitis C reinfection. Sequenced by immunoSEQ multiplex PCR; TCRdb stores in-frame clones only, minus some. The table lists 2,700 or so clones, roughly 67% of them singletons, with 11% in the top ten. The source material was HCV NS3-1073 tetramer-sorted CD8+ T cells from PBMCs, sampled at follow-up. The receptors were sampled from a man in his forties who spontaneously cleared hepatitis C infection. Both conserved end residues are part of each CDR3. Each record gives: CDR3 DNA, CDR3 protein, V gene, J gene, D gene, clone size. D genes are given only for firm matches. Clone size appears in some rows only: once, few, many, or a class for an expanded clone.

TGCGCCAGCAGCCCGGAGGGGGCCTACAATGAGCAGTTCTTC	CASSPEGAYNEQFF	TRBV5-1	TRBJ2-1	-	-
TGTGCCACCGCCCCGGGACAGTCCTACGAGCAGTACTTC	CATAPGQSYEQYF	TRBV10-3	TRBJ2-7	TRBD1	once
TGTGCCAGCAGCCAAGGGATTCGTGGGGTGGCAGTACAAGAGACCCAGTACTTC	CASSQGIRGVAVQETQYF	TRBV13	TRBJ2-5	-	-
TGTGCCAGCAGTTCCCTCCGCGGACAAGAGACCCAGTACTTC	CASSSLRGQETQYF	TRBV27	TRBJ2-5	-	-
TGTGCCAGCAGCCTAGGACAGGAGAACACTGAAGCTTTCTTT	CASSLGQENTEAFF	TRBV27	TRBJ1-1	TRBD1	-
TGTGCCAGCAGCTTGGAGCAGTATTTT	CASSLEQYF	TRBV5-8	TRBJ2-3	-	-
TGCGCCAGCAGGCTCAATCCCCTCTACGAGCAGTACTTC	CASRLNPLYEQYF	TRBV5-1	TRBJ2-7	-	-
TGTGCCAGCAGTCTGAGAGTGGGAAAACTGTTTTTT	CASSLRVGKLFF	TRBV5-8	TRBJ1-4	-	-
TGTGCCACCGTCGAGGGACAGGGTACTGCCTACGAGCAGTACTTC	CATVEGQGTAYEQYF	TRBV10-3	TRBJ2-7	TRBD1	-
TGTGCCAGCAGCCCCCTGGAGGGCCCTCACTCCTACGAGCAGTACTTC	CASSPLEGPHSYEQYF	TRBV7-9	TRBJ2-7	-	-
TGTGCCAGCAGTTTTATTGCTCCTAGCGGGAGTGCAATTTTGGAGTCCGAAGAGACCCAGTACTTC	CASSFIAPSGSAILESEETQYF	TRBV28	TRBJ2-5	TRBD2	-
TGTGCCAGCAGGACGGGGGTGGGACCATCCTACGAGCAGTACTTC	CASRTGVGPSYEQYF	TRBV6-1	TRBJ2-7	-	few
TGCAGCGCCGGACAGGGAACGTTAGGTACGCAGTATTTT	CSAGQGTLGTQYF	TRBV29-1	TRBJ2-3	TRBD1	-
TGCGCCAGCAGCCAAGAGGTGGGGCTAGCGGGAGCCAACCACGAGCAGTACTTC	CASSQEVGLAGANHEQYF	TRBV4-3	TRBJ2-7	TRBD2	-
TGTGCCAGCAGTGAGATGGGGTATAATGAAGCTTTCTTT	CASSEMGYNEAFF	TRBV6-1	TRBJ1-1	-	few
TGTGCCAGCAGCTTAGATCCGGGCACTGAAGCTTTCTTT	CASSLDPGTEAFF	TRBV11-2	TRBJ1-1	-	-
TGCAGCGTTGAAGACAACACTGAAGCTTTCTTT	CSVEDNTEAFF	TRBV29-1	TRBJ1-1	-	-
TGTGCCAGCAGCTTATTTGCGGGAGGGCCGGTTGAGCAGTTCTTC	CASSLFAGGPVEQFF	TRBV5-4	TRBJ2-1	TRBD2	-
TGTGCCAGCAGCCCCCGACAGATTTCACCCCTCCACTTT	CASSPRQISPLHF	TRBV11-2	TRBJ1-6	-	-
TGTGCCAGCAGCCCGGCTATGGGAGGCTACACCTTC	CASSPAMGGYTF	TRBV5-8	TRBJ1-2	-	-
TGTGCCAGCAGTGACCTGACAGGGCTATATATGAACACTGAAGCTTTCTTT	CASSDLTGLYMNTEAFF	TRBV5-5	TRBJ1-1	TRBD1	-
TGCAGCTCCTACGACAGCTATGGCTACACCTTC	CSSYDSYGYTF	TRBV29-1	TRBJ1-2	-	-
TGTGCCAGCAGCTACACTAGCGGGAAGGCGCACGAGCAGTACTTC	CASSYTSGKAHEQYF	TRBV7-9	TRBJ2-7	TRBD2	-
TGTGCCAGCAGTCGGGAGCCGGGGGTGGGCCAGGGCGAGCAGTACTTC	CASSREPGVGQGEQYF	TRBV5-5	TRBJ2-7	-	-
TGTGCCACCGGGGAGACCCCAGCCTCCTACGAGCAGTACTTC	CATGETPASYEQYF	TRBV15	TRBJ2-7	-	-
TGTGCTACCGTAACCGGGGACAACACTGACGCTTTCTTT	CATVTGDNTDAFF	TRBV2	TRBJ1-1	-	few